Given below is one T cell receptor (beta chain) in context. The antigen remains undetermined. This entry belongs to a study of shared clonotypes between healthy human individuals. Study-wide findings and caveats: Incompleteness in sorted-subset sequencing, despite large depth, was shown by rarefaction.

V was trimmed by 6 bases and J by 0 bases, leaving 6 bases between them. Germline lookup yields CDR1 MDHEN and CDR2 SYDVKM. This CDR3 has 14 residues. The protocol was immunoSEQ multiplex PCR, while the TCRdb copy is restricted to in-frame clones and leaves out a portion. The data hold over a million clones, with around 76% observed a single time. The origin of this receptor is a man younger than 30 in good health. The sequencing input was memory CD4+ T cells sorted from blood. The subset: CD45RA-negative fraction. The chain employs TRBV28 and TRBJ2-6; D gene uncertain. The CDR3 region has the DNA TGTGCCAGCAGCACGAACTCTGGGGCCAACGTCCTGACTTTC. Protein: CASSTNSGANVLTF.